This T cell receptor beta chain was retrieved from a study of cytomegalovirus exposure and HLA in healthy donors. The germline V gene has CDR1 GTSNPN and CDR2 SVGIG (reference sequence). The V gene end was trimmed by 2 bases and the J gene end by 8 bases; junction bases not matched to a gene: 9. This CDR3 comprises 14 residues. The donors were members of the validation cohort comprising over a hundred subjects, separate from the approximately 670-subject first cohort. Repertoires were generated with immunoSEQ multiplex PCR, while TCRdb's copy carries only in-frame clones and drops some. The sample lists hundreds of thousands of clones; over 75% were seen once.

The clonotype was recovered from a woman aged 18-35 years in good health and CMV-seropositive. Input material: PBMCs. The chain employs TRBV30 and TRBJ2-1; 7 bases are shared with TRBD2. CDR3 DNA sequence: TGTGCCTGGAGTCCTGCCGGACTAGACTATGAGCAGTTCTTC. Translation: CAWSPAGLDYEQFF.